The sequence of this TCR beta chain was determined in a study of blood T cell repertoires in COVID-19. Using immunoSEQ multiplex PCR, the repertoire was profiled, and TCRdb retains in-frame clones only, with some absent. The table has approximately 270,000 clones, around 90% seen once; the top ten hold approximately 2%. This clone was recorded only once. CDR3 size: 13 residues. Trimming removed 3 bases from V and 8 bases from J, with 13 bases in between. Germline V gene data show CDR1 as SGHVS and CDR2 as FQNEAQ. Sequenced: peripheral blood. The clonotype was recovered from a middle-aged man with acute or convalescent COVID-19. This chain uses TRBV7-8 with TRBJ1-1, with D possibly being TRBD1 (5 bases). CDR3 loop: CASSFLGGGEAFF. CDR3 DNA: TGTGCCAGCAGCTTCTTGGGCGGGGGGGAAGCTTTCTTT.